These 32 T cell receptor beta chains were all obtained from the same sample, sequenced in a study of blood T cell repertoires in COVID-19. TCRdb's table, derived via immunoSEQ multiplex PCR, lists solely in-frame clones and lacks some. The sample records 400,000 or so clones, about nine tenths being singletons. Sequencing was carried out using peripheral blood. The receptor source for this set is a woman in her thirties or forties with COVID-19, enrolled during active disease.

The chain uses TRBV10-3 and TRBJ1-5; TRBD1 agrees at 7 bases. Unmatched junction bases numbered 4, after V lost 0 bases and J lost 2 bases. The CDR3 extends over 16 amino acids. CDR1 is ENHRY, CDR2 SYGVKD, per germline. The CDR3 sequence is CAISESKGAGNQPQHF. CDR3 in DNA: TGTGCCATCAGTGAGTCAAAGGGGGCAGGCAATCAGCCCCAGCATTTT.

This chain uses TRBV19 with TRBJ2-7; 10 bases are shared with TRBD1. This CDR3 region has 13 residues. J was trimmed by 6 bases and V by 1 base; bases with no gene match: 0. From germline, CDR1 is LNHDA and CDR2 SQIVND (reference sequence). The CDR3 coding sequence is TGTGCCAGTAGTATAGGGACAGGGGGCGAGCAGTACTTC. Encoded protein: CASSIGTGGEQYF.

The chain links TRBV27 to TRBJ1-6; tentatively, D is TRBD1 (5 bases). Germline loops: CDR1 MNHEY, CDR2 SMNVEV (reference sequence). The V and J ends lost 5 bases and 6 bases respectively, with 14 bases between them. CDR3 length equals 15 residues. This CDR3 reads CASSGGTVPNSPLHF. In DNA form, the CDR3 reads TGTGCCAGCAGTGGGGGGACGGTACCTAATTCACCCCTCCACTTT.

This chain links TRBV4-3 with TRBJ1-4; 8 bases fit TRBD1. This CDR3 spans 16 amino acids. The V and J ends lost 5 bases and 2 bases, in that order; junction bases with no gene match: 7. CDR1 and CDR2 (germline): LGHNA, YSLEER. The CDR3 loop is CASSVQGATTNEKLFF. Written as DNA, the CDR3 is TGCGCCAGCAGCGTCCAGGGGGCGACTACTAATGAAAAACTGTTTTTT.

The chain links TRBV5-6 to TRBJ2-7; D unresolved. The CDR3 loop spans 11 amino acids. Deletions cut 2 bases from V and 7 bases from J, with 7 bases between. The germline gives CDR1 SGHDT, CDR2 YYEEEE. The CDR3 DNA reads TGTGCCAGCAGCTTTCCCCAGGAGCAGTACTTC. Residues: CASSFPQEQYF.

V is TRBV7-8 and J is TRBJ1-5; D uncertain. The germline gives CDR1 SGHVS, CDR2 FQNEAQ. V was clipped by 5 bases and J by 0 bases, with 14 bases between them. The CDR3 is made up of 16 amino acids. The CDR3 reads CASSASGPISNQPQHF. The CDR3 DNA reads TGTGCCAGCAGCGCTAGCGGACCGATTAGCAATCAGCCCCAGCATTTT.

The chain joins TRBV13 to TRBJ1-5; TRBD1 might be the D (6 bases). V shed 5 bases and J shed 3 bases, with 20 bases lying between them. This CDR3 is built from 17 residues. Germline values: CDR1 PRHDT, CDR2 FYEKMQ (reference sequence). The DNA for the CDR3 is TGTGCCAGCAGCCAAGGGATCGGACAGTCGTTCAATCAGCCCCAGCATTTT. Translating gives CASSQGIGQSFNQPQHF.

The chain recombines TRBV19 with TRBJ2-7; 9 nucleotides line up with TRBD1. This CDR3 comprises 15 residues. V lost 3 bases, J lost 0 bases, and 3 bases stayed unmatched. Germline CDR1 is LNHDA and CDR2 is SQIVND (reference sequence). The CDR3 protein is CASSMGQGYSYEQYF. The DNA of the CDR3 is TGTGCCAGTAGTATGGGACAGGGCTACTCCTACGAGCAGTACTTC. Based on the CDR3 plus reference TRBV19 and TRBJ2-7, the full variable domain is DGGITQSPKYLFRKEGQNVTLSCEQNLNHDAMYWYRQDPGQGLRLIYYSQIVNDFQKGDIAEGYSVSREKKESFPLTVTSAQKNPTAFYLCASSMGQGYSYEQYFGPGTRLTVT.

J is TRBJ1-1 and V is TRBV28; D gene unclear. The V and J ends lost 11 bases and 1 base respectively, with 8 bases between them. In germline, CDR1 is MDHEN, CDR2 SYDVKM. The CDR3 runs 11 residues. CDR3 sequence (DNA): TGTGCCGTACGGTCGAACACTGAAGCTTTCTTT. This encodes CAVRSNTEAFF. Looking up the rest from reference TRBV28 and TRBJ1-1 gives the full variable domain: DVKVTQSSRYLVKRTGEKVFLECVQDMDHENMFWYRQDPGLGLRLIYFSYDVKMKEKGDIPEGYSVSREKKERFSLILESASTNQTSMYLCAVRSNTEAFFGQGTRLTVV.

The rearrangement joins TRBV7-8 to TRBJ1-2; 10 positions agree with TRBD1. The CDR3 loop spans 17 amino acids. The ends lost 5 bases at V and 6 bases at J; junction bases unmatched: 15. Germline V gene lookup returns CDR1 SGHVS and CDR2 FQNEAQ. CDR3 protein: CASSRHGQGEVYDGYTF. CDR3 DNA sequence: TGTGCCAGCAGCCGCCACGGACAGGGGGAGGTCTACGATGGCTACACCTTC.

This chain uses TRBV15 with TRBJ1-1, with TRBD1 identical over 10 bases. V shed 4 bases, J shed 3 bases, and the junction held 5 bases outside the gene matches. CDR1 and CDR2 from the germline V gene are LNHNV and YYDKDF (reference sequence). This CDR3 has 15 amino acids. This CDR3 reads CATSKAGQGDTEAFF. The CDR3 DNA sequence: TGTGCCACCAGCAAAGCTGGACAGGGGGACACTGAAGCTTTCTTT. Full variable domain (outside the CDR3, taken from reference TRBV15 and TRBJ1-1): DAMVIQNPRYQVTQFGKPVTLSCSQTLNHNVMYWYQQKSSQAPKLLFHYYDKDFNNEADTPDNFQSRRPNTSFCFLDIRSPGLGDTAMYLCATSKAGQGDTEAFFGQGTRLTVV.

This clone was counted once. The chain joins TRBV4-3 to TRBJ1-4, with D possibly being TRBD1 (5 bases). Germline loops: CDR1 LGHNA, CDR2 YSLEER. This CDR3 contains 15 residues. Between the trimmed V and J ends, which lost 0 bases and 8 bases, there was a span of 13 bases. Here the CDR3 reads CASSQDLGDGEKLFF. In nucleotides, the CDR3 is TGCGCCAGCAGCCAAGATTTAGGGGATGGAGAAAAACTGTTTTTT.

The J gene is TRBJ1-5, the V gene TRBV28, with 11 bases lining up with TRBD1. V gave up 5 bases and J gave up 4 bases; unmatched junction bases: 13. Looked up from germline, CDR1 is MDHEN and CDR2 is SYDVKM. The CDR3 consists of 18 residues. For the CDR3, the DNA is TGTGCCAGCAGTCCCCCTCCGGGACAGGGGGGGGGTAATCAGCCCCAGCATTTT. Its protein is CASSPPPGQGGGNQPQHF. The full variable domain, rest sourced from reference TRBV28 and TRBJ1-5, is DVKVTQSSRYLVKRTGEKVFLECVQDMDHENMFWYRQDPGLGLRLIYFSYDVKMKEKGDIPEGYSVSREKKERFSLILESASTNQTSMYLCASSPPPGQGGGNQPQHFGDGTRLSIL.

The chain uses TRBV19 and TRBJ2-7, with D unclear. V shed 0 bases and J shed 3 bases, with 12 bases lying between them. Germline CDR1 LNHDA, CDR2 SQIVND (reference sequence). The CDR3 loop spans 15 amino acids. CDR3 amino acids: CASSIDLGLYYEQYF. Here the CDR3 DNA reads TGTGCCAGTAGTATAGATCTTGGGCTCTACTACGAGCAGTACTTC.

CDR3 coding DNA: TGTGCCATAGGGCAGGGGAGGAACACTGAAGCTTTCTTT. Protein: CAIGQGRNTEAFF. The chain has TRBV6-5 and TRBJ1-1; perhaps TRBD1 as D (6 bases). CDR3 size: 13 residues. Germline lookup yields CDR1 MNHEY and CDR2 SVGAGI. V was cut by 10 bases and J by 1 base, with 13 bases left in between.

The rearrangement links TRBV7-2 to TRBJ1-1, with D maybe TRBD1 (5 bases). This CDR3 has 15 residues. V was clipped by 5 bases and J by 5 bases, with 18 bases between them. Per germline, CDR1 SGHTA and CDR2 FQGNSA. The CDR3 coding sequence is TGTGCCAGCAGCCTAGACGCCGGGGGGGAGACTGAAGCTTTCTTT. Amino acids: CASSLDAGGETEAFF.

The chain uses TRBV13 and TRBJ1-3, with 9 bases matching TRBD1. The CDR3 is made up of 16 amino acids. J gave up 1 base and V 5 bases, and 6 bases lay outside the gene matches. Germline CDR1 and CDR2: PRHDT and FYEKMQ (reference sequence). The CDR3 bases are TGTGCCAGCAGCGGGTCGGGACAGGGATCTGGAAACACCATATATTTT. Residues: CASSGSGQGSGNTIYF.

This clone was seen once. This chain uses TRBV18 with TRBJ2-5; 10 bases are shared with TRBD1. The trim removed 6 bases at V and 6 bases at J, leaving 7 bases unmatched. CDR3 length equals 14 residues. Germline loops: CDR1 KGHSH, CDR2 LQKENI. In DNA form, the CDR3 reads TGTGCCAGCTCTCCCGGGACAGGGGTGAAGACCCAGTACTTC. Translated, it gives CASSPGTGVKTQYF.

The V call is TRBV28, the J call TRBJ2-1, with 13 positions matching TRBD2. V lost 3 bases, J lost 1 base, and 15 bases stayed unmatched. The CDR3 length is 21 residues. Germline loops: CDR1 MDHEN, CDR2 SYDVKM. The CDR3: CASSFPPSGLAGLSSYNEQFF. Here the CDR3 DNA reads TGTGCCAGCAGTTTCCCCCCCTCGGGACTAGCGGGATTGAGTTCCTACAATGAGCAGTTCTTC.

This clone appeared a few times. The V call is TRBV5-6, the J call TRBJ1-5, with 7 nucleotides matching TRBD1. With V trimmed by 4 bases and J by 8 bases, 12 bases remained unmatched. CDR3 size: 15 residues. CDR1 and CDR2 (germline): SGHDT, YYEEEE. CDR3 in amino acids: CASSLWQGVSEPQHF. For the CDR3, the DNA is TGTGCCAGCAGCCTTTGGCAGGGGGTTTCCGAGCCCCAGCATTTT.

In DNA, the CDR3 is TGTGCCTCCCGGGGACAATCGGTTTCACCCCTCCACTTT. This translates into CASRGQSVSPLHF. The chain employs TRBV6-5 and TRBJ1-6, with D possibly being TRBD1 (6 bases). This CDR3 contains 13 residues. V lost 11 bases, J lost 9 bases, and 17 bases lay in between. Germline-derived CDR1 and CDR2 are MNHEY and SVGAGI.

The chain employs TRBV13 and TRBJ2-7; D gene ambiguous. Deletions cut 3 bases from V and 0 bases from J, with 12 bases between. CDR3 length: 15 amino acids. The germline V gene has CDR1 PRHDT and CDR2 FYEKMQ (reference sequence). CDR3 nucleotides: TGTGCCAGCAGCTTGAAAACTCTCCTCTCCTACGAGCAGTACTTC. Protein: CASSLKTLLSYEQYF.

This chain links TRBV27 with TRBJ1-4; D is uncertain. The CDR3 runs 14 residues. CDR1 and CDR2 from the germline V gene are MNHEY and SMNVEV (reference sequence). Trimming took 5 bases from V and 8 from J, leaving 15 bases between them. CDR3 region: CASSPPGDQEKLFF. The CDR3, as DNA: TGTGCCAGCAGTCCGCCCGGGGATCAGGAAAAACTGTTTTTT.

This rearrangement joins TRBV3-1 (or the pseudogene TRBV3-2) to TRBJ2-2; a weak D match, TRBD2 (5 bases). CDR3 size: 17 residues. CDR1 is LGHDT, CDR2 YNNKEL, per germline (reference sequence). The germline V and J ends were trimmed by 1 base and 5 bases, with 17 bases remaining between them. The CDR3 protein is CASSQVSTRCGTGELFF. CDR3 sequence (DNA): TGTGCCAGCAGCCAAGTCTCAACTAGATGCGGGACCGGGGAGCTGTTTTTT.

This clone came up a few times. The sample carries other DNA sequences with the same CDR3. This chain links TRBV7-3 with TRBJ2-3; TRBD2 might be the D (6 bases). The V end was cut by 2 bases, the J end by 0 bases, with 9 bases between. CDR1 is SGHTA and CDR2 is FQGTGA in the germline V gene. The length of the CDR3 is 15 residues. CDR3 amino acids: CASSLAGGSTDTQYF. The CDR3 region has the DNA TGTGCCAGCAGCTTAGCCGGGGGTAGCACAGATACGCAGTATTTT. The complete variable domain, with remaining parts taken from reference TRBV7-3 and TRBJ2-3, reads GAGVSQTPSNKVTEKGKYVELRCDPISGHTALYWYRQSLGQGPEFLIYFQGTGAADDSGLPNDRFFAVRPEGSVSTLKIQRTERGDSAVYLCASSLAGGSTDTQYFGPGTRLTVL.

About this clone itself: Distinct nucleotide sequences in the sample also encode this CDR3. The genes are TRBV9 and TRBJ2-1; 9 nucleotides line up with TRBD2. CDR3 length equals 15 residues. Per the germline V gene, CDR1 is SGDLS and CDR2 is YYNGEE. V shed 4 bases and J 7 bases; nucleotides not matched to a gene: 9. The CDR3 bases are TGTGCCAGCAGCACATTAGCGGGAGTAGGGAATGAGCAGTTCTTC. Translated: CASSTLAGVGNEQFF.

The V gene is TRBV7-2, the J gene TRBJ1-2, with D possibly TRBD1 on 5 matching bases. Germline loops: CDR1 SGHTA, CDR2 FQGNSA. Between the trimmed V and J ends, which lost 1 base and 4 bases, there was a span of 10 bases. The CDR3 contains 14 residues. The CDR3 DNA sequence: TGTGCCAGCAGCTTAGAAGGGGATTTCTATGGCTACACCTTC. Translation: CASSLEGDFYGYTF.

Worth noting for this clone: Germline and junction disagree at one end, which may indicate a read error. J is TRBJ2-7 and V is TRBV4-2; TRBD2 might be the D (6 bases). Germline values: CDR1 LGHNA, CDR2 YNFKEQ. CDR3 length equals 16 residues. For the CDR3, the DNA is TGTGCCAGCAGCCCGGGACTCCCCAGGAGCTCCTACGGGCAGTACTTC. Translation: CASSPGLPRSSYGQYF.

The V call is TRBV7-9, the J call TRBJ1-2; D gene ambiguous. Germline V gene data show CDR1 as SEHNR and CDR2 as FQNEAQ (reference sequence). Deletions cut 3 bases from V and 7 bases from J, with 15 bases between. CDR3 size: 14 residues. The CDR3, as DNA: TGTGCCAGCAGCTTGGGCCGAATTCTGACTGGCTACACCTTC. Encoded protein: CASSLGRILTGYTF. The complete variable domain, with remaining parts taken from reference TRBV7-9 and TRBJ1-2, reads DTGVSQNPRHKITKRGQNVTFRCDPISEHNRLYWYRQTLGQGPEFLTYFQNEAQLEKSRLLSDRFSAERPKGSFSTLEIQRTEQGDSAMYLCASSLGRILTGYTFGSGTRLTVV.

This clone was observed once. The rearrangement joins TRBV19 to TRBJ2-7; TRBD1 is a possible D gene (5 bases). Trimming removed 5 bases at V and 1 base at J, with 21 bases between. Germline V CDR1 and CDR2: LNHDA, SQIVND (reference sequence). This CDR3 comprises 17 residues. CDR3 protein: CASSLSGPSLGSYEQYF. The DNA for the CDR3 is TGTGCCAGTAGTCTCTCAGGGCCCTCCCTAGGATCCTACGAGCAGTACTTC.

V gene TRBV28 combines with J gene TRBJ1-1; D unclear. The CDR3 has 14 amino acids. V dropped 2 bases and J dropped 4 bases, with 11 bases sitting between them. Germline V lookup: CDR1 MDHEN, CDR2 SYDVKM. The CDR3 loop reads CASSLESAPTEAFF. The CDR3 nucleotides are TGTGCCAGCAGTTTAGAGTCCGCCCCCACTGAAGCTTTCTTT. Based on the CDR3 plus reference TRBV28 and TRBJ1-1, the full variable domain is DVKVTQSSRYLVKRTGEKVFLECVQDMDHENMFWYRQDPGLGLRLIYFSYDVKMKEKGDIPEGYSVSREKKERFSLILESASTNQTSMYLCASSLESAPTEAFFGQGTRLTVV.

The V call is TRBV7-9, the J call TRBJ1-1, with D tentatively TRBD1 (5 bases). Germline loops: CDR1 SEHNR, CDR2 FQNEAQ (reference sequence). The CDR3 sequence is 13 residues long. Between the trimmed V and J ends, which lost 6 bases and 4 bases, there was a span of 12 bases. The CDR3 is CASSSGWGTEAFF. In DNA, the CDR3 is TGTGCCAGCAGTTCAGGGTGGGGCACTGAAGCTTTCTTT. The whole variable domain, remainder taken from reference TRBV7-9 and TRBJ1-1, is DTGVSQNPRHKITKRGQNVTFRCDPISEHNRLYWYRQTLGQGPEFLTYFQNEAQLEKSRLLSDRFSAERPKGSFSTLEIQRTEQGDSAMYLCASSSGWGTEAFFGQGTRLTVV.